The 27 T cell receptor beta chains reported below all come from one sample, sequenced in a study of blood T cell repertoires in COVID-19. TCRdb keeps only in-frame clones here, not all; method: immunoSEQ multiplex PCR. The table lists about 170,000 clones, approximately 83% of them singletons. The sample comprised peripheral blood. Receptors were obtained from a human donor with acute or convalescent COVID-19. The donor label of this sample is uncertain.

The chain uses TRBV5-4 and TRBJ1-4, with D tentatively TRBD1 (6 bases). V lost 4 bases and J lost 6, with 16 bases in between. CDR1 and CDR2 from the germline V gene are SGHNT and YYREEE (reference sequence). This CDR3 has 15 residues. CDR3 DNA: TGTGCCAGCAGCCCGGGAGGCAGGGGTTATGAAAAACTGTTTTTT. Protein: CASSPGGRGYEKLFF.

The CDR3 loop reads CASSAGLLPQETQYF. Here the CDR3 DNA reads TGTGCCAGCAGCGCCGGACTCCTGCCACAAGAGACCCAGTACTTC. This chain uses TRBV9 with TRBJ2-5, with D perhaps matching TRBD2 (5 bases). Germline CDR1 is SGDLS and CDR2 is YYNGEE. The CDR3 has 15 residues. The ends were cut back, 3 bases at V and 2 bases at J, with 14 bases in the middle.

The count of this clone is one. This CDR3 reads CASSLRQGGGTDTQYF. In DNA, the CDR3 is TGTGCCAGCAGCCTGAGGCAGGGAGGGGGCACAGATACGCAGTATTTT. This chain links TRBV5-4 with TRBJ2-3; 7 nucleotides line up with TRBD2. Trimming cost V 4 bases and J 1 base; bases outside gene matches: 9. The CDR3 is 16 residues long. The germline CDR1 and CDR2 sequences are SGHNT and YYREEE (reference sequence).

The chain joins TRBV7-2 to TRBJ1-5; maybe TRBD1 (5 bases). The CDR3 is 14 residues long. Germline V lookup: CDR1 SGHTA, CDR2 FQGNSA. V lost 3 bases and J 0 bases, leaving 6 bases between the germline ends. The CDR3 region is CASSFQGSNQPQHF. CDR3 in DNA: TGTGCCAGCAGCTTCCAGGGTAGCAATCAGCCCCAGCATTTT. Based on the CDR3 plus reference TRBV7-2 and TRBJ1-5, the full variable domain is GAGVSQSPSNKVTEKGKDVELRCDPISGHTALYWYRQSLGQGLEFLIYFQGNSAPDKSGLPSDRFSAERTGGSVSTLTIQRTQQEDSAVYLCASSFQGSNQPQHFGDGTRLSIL.

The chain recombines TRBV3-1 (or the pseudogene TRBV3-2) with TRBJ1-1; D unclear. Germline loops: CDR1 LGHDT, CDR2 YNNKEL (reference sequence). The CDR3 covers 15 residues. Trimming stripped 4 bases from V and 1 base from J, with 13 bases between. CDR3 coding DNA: TGTGCCAGCAGCCTAGCGGCAATCACGAACACTGAAGCTTTCTTT. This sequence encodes CASSLAAITNTEAFF.

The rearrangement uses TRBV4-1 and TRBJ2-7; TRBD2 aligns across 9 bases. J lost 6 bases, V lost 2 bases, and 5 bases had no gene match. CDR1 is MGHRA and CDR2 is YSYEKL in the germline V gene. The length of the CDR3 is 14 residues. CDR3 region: CASSQLGLASEQYF. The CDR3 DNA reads TGCGCCAGCAGCCAATTAGGACTAGCGTCCGAGCAGTACTTC.

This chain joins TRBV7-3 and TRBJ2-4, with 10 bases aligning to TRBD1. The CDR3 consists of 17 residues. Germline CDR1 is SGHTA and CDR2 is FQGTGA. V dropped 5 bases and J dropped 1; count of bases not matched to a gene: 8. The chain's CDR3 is CASSPAPGQGAKNIQYF. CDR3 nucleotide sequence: TGTGCCAGCAGCCCCGCACCGGGACAGGGGGCCAAAAACATTCAGTACTTC.

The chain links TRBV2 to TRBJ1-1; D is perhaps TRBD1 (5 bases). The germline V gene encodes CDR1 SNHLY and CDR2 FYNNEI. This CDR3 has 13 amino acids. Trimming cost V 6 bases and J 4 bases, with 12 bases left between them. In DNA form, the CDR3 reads TGTGCCAGCAGGGAGGGGCGCGGCACTGAAGCTTTCTTT. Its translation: CASREGRGTEAFF.

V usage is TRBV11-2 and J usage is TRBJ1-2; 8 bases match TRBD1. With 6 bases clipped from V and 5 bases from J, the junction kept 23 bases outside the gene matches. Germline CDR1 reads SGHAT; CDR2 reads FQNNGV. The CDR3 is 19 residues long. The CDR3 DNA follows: TGTGCCAGCAGTCACCGTCCGACAGGGGAAGGTACAATGCGGTATGGCTACACCTTC. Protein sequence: CASSHRPTGEGTMRYGYTF.

The CDR3 DNA is TGCGCCAGCAGCTTGGGGACTGGACGGGAGACCCAGTACTTC. Encoded protein: CASSLGTGRETQYF. This chain joins TRBV5-1 and TRBJ2-5; a weak D match, TRBD2 (5 bases). The CDR3 is 14 amino acids. Germline lookup yields CDR1 SGHRS and CDR2 YFSETQ. V lost 0 bases and J lost 5, with 11 bases in between.

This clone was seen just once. The CDR3 loop is CASSLARGEEEQFF. In DNA, the CDR3 is TGCGCCAGCAGCTTGGCGCGGGGGGAGGAGGAGCAGTTCTTC. The chain links TRBV5-1 to TRBJ2-1; TRBD2 matches 8 bases. In germline, CDR1 is SGHRS, CDR2 YFSETQ. The CDR3 is made up of 14 amino acids. The J segment lost 10 bases and the V segment lost 0 bases, leaving 6 bases of the junction unmatched. Full variable domain (outside the CDR3, taken from reference TRBV5-1 and TRBJ2-1): KAGVTQTPRYLIKTRGQQVTLSCSPISGHRSVSWYQQTPGQGLQFLFEYFSETQRNKGNFPGRFSGRQFSNSRSEMNVSTLELGDSALYLCASSLARGEEEQFFGPGTRLTVL.

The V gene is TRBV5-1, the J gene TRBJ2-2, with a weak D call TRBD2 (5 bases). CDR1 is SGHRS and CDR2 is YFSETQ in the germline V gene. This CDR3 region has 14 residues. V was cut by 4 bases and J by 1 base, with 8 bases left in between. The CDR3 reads CASSRTQNTGELFF. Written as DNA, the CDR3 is TGCGCCAGCAGCCGGACTCAGAACACCGGGGAGCTGTTTTTT.

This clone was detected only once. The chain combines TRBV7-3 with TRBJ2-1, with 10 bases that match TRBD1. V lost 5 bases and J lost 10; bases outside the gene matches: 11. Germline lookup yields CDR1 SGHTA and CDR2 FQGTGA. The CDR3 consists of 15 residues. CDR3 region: CASSPRQGAMREQFF. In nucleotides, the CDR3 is TGTGCCAGCAGCCCCCGACAGGGGGCGATGAGGGAGCAGTTCTTC.

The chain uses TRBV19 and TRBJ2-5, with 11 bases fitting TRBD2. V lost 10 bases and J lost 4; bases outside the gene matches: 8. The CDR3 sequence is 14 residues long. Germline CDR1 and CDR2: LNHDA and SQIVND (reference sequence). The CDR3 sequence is CATTSSGGPETQYF. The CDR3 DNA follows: TGTGCCACCACTTCTAGCGGGGGGCCAGAGACCCAGTACTTC.

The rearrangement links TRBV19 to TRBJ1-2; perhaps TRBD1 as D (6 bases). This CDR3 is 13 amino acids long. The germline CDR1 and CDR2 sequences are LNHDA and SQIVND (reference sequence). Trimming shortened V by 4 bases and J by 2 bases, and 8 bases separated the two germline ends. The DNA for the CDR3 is TGTGCCAGTAGTAGGACAGCGAACTATGGCTACACCTTC. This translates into CASSRTANYGYTF.

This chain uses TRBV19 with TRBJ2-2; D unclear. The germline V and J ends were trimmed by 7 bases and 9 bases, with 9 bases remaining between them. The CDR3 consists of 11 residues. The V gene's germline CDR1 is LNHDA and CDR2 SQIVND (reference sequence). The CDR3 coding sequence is TGTGCCAGTAACGATTACAGGGAGCTGTTTTTT. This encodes CASNDYRELFF.

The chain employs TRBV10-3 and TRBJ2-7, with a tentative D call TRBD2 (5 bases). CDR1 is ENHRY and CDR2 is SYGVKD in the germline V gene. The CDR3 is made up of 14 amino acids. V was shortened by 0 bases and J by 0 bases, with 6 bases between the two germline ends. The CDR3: CAISESEASYEQYF. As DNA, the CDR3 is TGTGCCATCAGTGAGTCGGAGGCCTCCTACGAGCAGTACTTC.

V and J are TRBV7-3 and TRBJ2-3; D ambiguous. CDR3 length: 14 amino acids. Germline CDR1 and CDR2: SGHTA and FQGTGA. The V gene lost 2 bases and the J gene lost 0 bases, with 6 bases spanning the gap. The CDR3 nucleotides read TGTGCCAGCAGCTTAGGAGTCAGCACAGATACGCAGTATTTT. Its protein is CASSLGVSTDTQYF.

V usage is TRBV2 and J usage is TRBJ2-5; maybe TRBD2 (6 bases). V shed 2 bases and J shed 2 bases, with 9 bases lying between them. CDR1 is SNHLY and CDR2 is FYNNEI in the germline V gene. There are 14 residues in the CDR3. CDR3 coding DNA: TGTGCCAGCAGTGAACTTGGGGGGCAAGAGACCCAGTACTTC. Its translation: CASSELGGQETQYF.

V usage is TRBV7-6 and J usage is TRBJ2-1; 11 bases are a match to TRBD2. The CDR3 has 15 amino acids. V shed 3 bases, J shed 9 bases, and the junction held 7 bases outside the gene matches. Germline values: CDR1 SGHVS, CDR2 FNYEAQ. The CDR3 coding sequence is TGTGCCAGCAGCTTTAGCGGGGGGGCCGCTAGTGAGCAGTTCTTC. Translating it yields CASSFSGGAASEQFF.

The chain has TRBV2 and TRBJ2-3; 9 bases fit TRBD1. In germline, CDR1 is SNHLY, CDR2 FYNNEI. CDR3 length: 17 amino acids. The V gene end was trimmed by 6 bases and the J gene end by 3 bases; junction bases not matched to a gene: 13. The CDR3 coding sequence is TGTGCCAGCAGCCGTCACCGAACAGGGGGCGCAACAGATACGCAGTATTTT. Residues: CASSRHRTGGATDTQYF.

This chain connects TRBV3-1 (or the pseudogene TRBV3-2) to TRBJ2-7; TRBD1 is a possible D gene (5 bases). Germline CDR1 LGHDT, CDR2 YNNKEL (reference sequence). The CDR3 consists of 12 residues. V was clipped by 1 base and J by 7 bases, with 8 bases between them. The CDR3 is CASSQGTGEQYF. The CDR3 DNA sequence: TGTGCCAGCAGCCAAGGAACAGGAGAGCAGTACTTC.

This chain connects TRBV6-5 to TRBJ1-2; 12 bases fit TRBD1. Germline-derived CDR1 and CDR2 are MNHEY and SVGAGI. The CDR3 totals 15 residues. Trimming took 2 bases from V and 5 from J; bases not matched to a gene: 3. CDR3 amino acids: CASSYRDRGQYGYTF. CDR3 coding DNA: TGTGCCAGCAGTTACAGGGACAGGGGGCAGTATGGCTACACCTTC.

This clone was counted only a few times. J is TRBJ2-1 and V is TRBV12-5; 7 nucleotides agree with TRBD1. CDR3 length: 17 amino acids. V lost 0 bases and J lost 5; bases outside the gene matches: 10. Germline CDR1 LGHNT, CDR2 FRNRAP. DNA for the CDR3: TGTGCTAGTGGTTTGGTCCCAGGGGACAGCCGGAACAATGAGCAGTTCTTC. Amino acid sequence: CASGLVPGDSRNNEQFF.

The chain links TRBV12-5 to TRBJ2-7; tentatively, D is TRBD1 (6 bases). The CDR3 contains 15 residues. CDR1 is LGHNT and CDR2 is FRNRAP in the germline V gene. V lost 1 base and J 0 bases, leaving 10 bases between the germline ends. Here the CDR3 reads CASGLGQGNSYEQYF. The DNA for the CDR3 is TGTGCTAGTGGTTTGGGGCAGGGGAACTCCTACGAGCAGTACTTC.

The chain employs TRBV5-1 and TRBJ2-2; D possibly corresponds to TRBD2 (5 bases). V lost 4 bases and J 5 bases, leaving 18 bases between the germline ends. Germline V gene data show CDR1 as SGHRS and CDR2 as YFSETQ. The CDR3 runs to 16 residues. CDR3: CASSALSGDGTGELFF. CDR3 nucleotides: TGCGCCAGCAGCGCCCTGAGCGGAGATGGGACCGGGGAGCTGTTTTTT. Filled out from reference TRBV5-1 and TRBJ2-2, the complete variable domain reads KAGVTQTPRYLIKTRGQQVTLSCSPISGHRSVSWYQQTPGQGLQFLFEYFSETQRNKGNFPGRFSGRQFSNSRSEMNVSTLELGDSALYLCASSALSGDGTGELFFGEGSRLTVL.

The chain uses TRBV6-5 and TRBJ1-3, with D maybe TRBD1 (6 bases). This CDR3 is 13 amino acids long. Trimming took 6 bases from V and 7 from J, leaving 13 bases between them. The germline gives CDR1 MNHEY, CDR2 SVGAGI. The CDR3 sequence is CASSIRGGNTIYF. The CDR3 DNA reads TGTGCCAGCAGCATAAGGGGGGGTAACACCATATATTTT.